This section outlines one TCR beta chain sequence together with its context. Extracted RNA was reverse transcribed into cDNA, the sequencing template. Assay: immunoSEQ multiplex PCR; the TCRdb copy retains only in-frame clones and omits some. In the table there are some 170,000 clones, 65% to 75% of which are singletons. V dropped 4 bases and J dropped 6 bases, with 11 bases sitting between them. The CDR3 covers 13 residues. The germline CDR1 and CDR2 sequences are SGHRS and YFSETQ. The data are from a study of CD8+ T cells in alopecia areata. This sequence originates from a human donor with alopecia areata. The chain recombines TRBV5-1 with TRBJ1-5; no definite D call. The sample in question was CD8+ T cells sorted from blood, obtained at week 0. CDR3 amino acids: CASSPDLGQPQHF. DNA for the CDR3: TGCGCCAGCAGCCCTGACTTGGGTCAGCCCCAGCATTTT.